This T cell receptor beta chain was obtained from a study of T cell responses to AZD1222 COVID-19 vaccine. Regarding the study as a whole: Among the donors, most were white British and more were female, and clonal diversity was possibly underestimated. The breadth and depth of Spike-specific TCRs increased once two AZD1222 doses had been given.

With regard to this clone: The target antigen is unknown.

The protocol was immunoSEQ multiplex PCR, while the TCRdb copy is restricted to in-frame clones and leaves out a portion. The sample includes around 140,000 clones, approximately 89% of them seen just once. The V gene end was trimmed by 4 bases and the J gene end by 3 bases; junction bases not matched to a gene: 5. There are 15 residues in the CDR3. CDR1 is SGHRS, CDR2 YFSETQ, per germline. This receptor was taken from an adult who received the AZD1222 COVID-19 vaccine. V gene TRBV5-1 combines with J gene TRBJ1-5, with 9 nucleotides matching TRBD1. This material consisted of peripheral blood, taken 28 days after the second AZD1222 dose. The CDR3 region has the DNA TGCGCCAGCAGCGCCGGGACAGGGATCAATCAGCCCCAGCATTTT. Translated, it gives CASSAGTGINQPQHF.